The sequence of this T cell receptor beta chain was determined in a study of tumor and adjacent non-tumor tissue in lung cancer. Across the study: Patients were aged roughly 31 to 76, fewer than twelve men and roughly 5 women, stage I to III. Samples averaged roughly 4 million productive TCRbeta reads each.

The template was RNA from unsorted bulk tissue. The CDR3 length is 17 residues. V dropped 3 bases and J dropped 8 bases, with 22 bases sitting between them. CDR1 and CDR2 from the germline V gene are KGHSH and LQKENI. The library came from three nested PCR rounds adapted from ARM-PCR protocols. Using its own MiXCR run on the multiplex PCR reads, TCRdb lists one record per CDR3 protein. The sample includes 120,000 or so distinct CDR3 sequences, 60% to 70% of them seen just once. Study-level findings and limits: Significantly higher TCR diversity was found in tumor than normal lung. Normal lung showed higher cumulative top 100 clone frequency than tumor.

Notes on this clonotype: No antigen is known for it.

The specimen was lung tumor tissue. This receptor was obtained from a man in his thirties or forties with non-small cell lung cancer. The V and J genes are TRBV18 and TRBJ1-4, with D hard to call. The CDR3 sequence: CASSPDSATPNGEKLFF. The CDR3 DNA is TGTGCCAGCTCACCGGATTCAGCGACACCAAATGGGGAAAAACTGTTTTTT.